This T cell receptor beta chain came from a study of blood T cell repertoires in COVID-19. Study details: Nucleic acid was either cDNA or gDNA, and it came from T cells, B-cell-depleted T cells, or PBMCs.

In the original workflow: Estimated nucleated cell counts came from reference gene primer amplification. Measured with immunoSEQ multiplex PCR; TCRdb has only the in-frame clones, and not every one. V, J and clone size are those of that table, while D and trimming were read from the DNA. Of under 150,000 clones listed, about 88% are singletons. This CDR3 has 14 amino acids. V was pared by 6 bases and J by 7 bases, with 4 bases of the junction left unmatched. Germline V gene data show CDR1 as MNHEY and CDR2 as SVGAGI. V and J are TRBV6-5 and TRBJ2-1; 12 nucleotides agree with TRBD2. Sequencing was performed on peripheral blood. This clonotype was obtained from a man between 45 and 60 years old with active or convalescent COVID-19. The CDR3 DNA is TGTGCCAGCAGGACTAGCGGGAGAAGAAATGAGCAGTTCTTC. It specifies CASRTSGRRNEQFF.